The present T cell receptor beta chain was sequenced within a study of identical twins' blood T cells. TCRdb independently ran MiXCR on the 5' RACE reads; one entry per CDR3 protein. The table lists roughly 340,000 distinct CDR3 sequences, about 28% of them singletons, with roughly 5.5% in the top ten. This clonotype was detected a few times. J gave up 5 bases and V 5 bases, and 8 bases lay outside the gene matches. This CDR3 comprises 15 residues. Germline V gives CDR1 SGHVS, CDR2 FNYEAQ. This TCR was recovered from a woman aged 18-49 years in good health. The sample was PBMCs. This chain joins TRBV7-6 and TRBJ2-4; 8 positions agree with TRBD1. CDR3 region: CASSHWTGMENIQYF. Written as DNA, the CDR3 is TGTGCCAGCAGCCACTGGACAGGGATGGAAAACATTCAGTACTTC.